Following are 15 T cell receptor beta chains from one sample sequenced in a study of cytomegalovirus exposure and HLA in healthy donors. PCR employed 60 Vbeta and 13 Jbeta primers. The data were produced by immunoSEQ multiplex PCR, yet TCRdb's version contains in-frame clones alone and is incomplete. The data contain 180,000 or so clones, about three quarters of them singletons. The specimen was PBMCs. The receptor source for this set is a woman aged 60-70 years in good health and CMV-seropositive.

The V gene is TRBV9, the J gene TRBJ1-3, with 7 bases that match TRBD1. CDR3 size: 17 residues. The germline gives CDR1 SGDLS, CDR2 YYNGEE. After removal of 3 bases from V and 0 bases from J, the junction contained 9 bases not matched to a gene. The CDR3 loop reads CASSGRTGGSSGNTIYF. The CDR3 nucleotides are TGTGCCAGCAGCGGGAGGACAGGTGGAAGCTCTGGAAACACCATATATTTT. The full variable domain, completed using reference TRBV9 and TRBJ1-3, is DSGVTQTPKHLITATGQRVTLRCSPRSGDLSVYWYQQSLDQGLQFLIQYYNGEERAKGNILERFSAQQFPDLHSELNLSSLELGDSALYFCASSGRTGGSSGNTIYFGEGSWLTVV.

The gene calls are TRBV2 and TRBJ1-6; 8 positions agree with TRBD1. Trimming took 7 bases from V and 7 from J; bases not matched to a gene: 6. CDR3 length: 14 residues. The V gene's germline CDR1 is SNHLY and CDR2 FYNNEI. The CDR3 loop reads CASTPTGDNSPLHF. The DNA of the CDR3 is TGTGCCAGCACCCCGACAGGGGACAATTCACCCCTCCACTTT.

By share, this clone counts as medium-sized. The chain recombines TRBV5-5 with TRBJ1-4, with 9 bases matching TRBD1. The V gene end was trimmed by 2 bases and the J gene end by 10 bases; junction bases not matched to a gene: 9. The CDR3 is 15 amino acids. Germline V gene lookup returns CDR1 SGHKS and CDR2 YYEKEE (reference sequence). The chain's CDR3 is CASSFSRTGDGKLFF. The CDR3 DNA reads as TGTGCCAGCAGCTTTTCTCGGACAGGGGATGGAAAACTGTTTTTT.

Only a few counts were recorded for this clone. The chain combines TRBV7-8 with TRBJ2-7; 7 bases match TRBD1. V was clipped by 1 base and J by 1 base; unmatched bases: 7. Germline V gives CDR1 SGHVS, CDR2 FQNEAQ. The CDR3 contains 16 residues. The CDR3 coding sequence is TGTGCCAGCAGCTTAGAGGGACAGCTAGCTTCCTACGAGCAGTACTTC. It specifies CASSLEGQLASYEQYF.

The chain links TRBV5-1 to TRBJ1-5, with 7 nucleotides matching TRBD1. The CDR3 has 15 residues. Germline V gene data show CDR1 as SGHRS and CDR2 as YFSETQ. The V and J ends lost 4 bases and 1 base, in that order; junction bases with no gene match: 5. CDR3 in amino acids: CASSEGALSNQPQHF. CDR3 bases: TGCGCCAGCAGCGAGGGGGCTCTAAGCAATCAGCCCCAGCATTTT.

This chain uses TRBV15 with TRBJ1-1; TRBD1 matches 7 bases. The V gene end was trimmed by 3 bases and the J gene end by 5 bases; junction bases not matched to a gene: 6. The CDR3 totals 14 residues. Germline values: CDR1 LNHNV, CDR2 YYDKDF (reference sequence). CDR3 loop: CATSRGYRGTEAFF. In DNA, the CDR3 is TGTGCCACCAGCAGGGGGTACAGGGGTACTGAAGCTTTCTTT.

The V call is TRBV5-4, the J call TRBJ1-6; D is unresolved. This CDR3 comprises 17 residues. Germline CDR1 SGHNT, CDR2 YYREEE (reference sequence). V lost 4 bases, J lost 0 bases, and 14 bases lay in between. The CDR3 reads CASSPGGTSSYNSPLHF. As DNA, the CDR3 is TGTGCCAGCAGCCCTGGCGGCACCAGCTCCTATAATTCACCCCTCCACTTT.

In its sample, this clone was seen once. This rearrangement joins TRBV11-2 to TRBJ2-7; TRBD2 agrees at 8 bases. The V gene's germline CDR1 is SGHAT and CDR2 FQNNGV. V dropped 5 bases and J dropped 2; count of bases not matched to a gene: 5. This CDR3 is built from 14 residues. CDR3 bases: TGTGCCAGCAGCGGGCTAGCGGGCCCCTACGAGCAGTACTTC. Its translation is CASSGLAGPYEQYF.

This chain links TRBV30 with TRBJ2-2, with 8 bases lining up with TRBD2. J was trimmed by 3 bases and V by 6 bases; bases with no gene match: 9. The CDR3 loop spans 15 amino acids. Germline CDR1 and CDR2: GTSNPN and SVGIG (reference sequence). DNA of the CDR3: TGTGCCTGTAGGGTAGCTAGCGGGTACACCGGGGAGCTGTTTTTT. Translating gives CACRVASGYTGELFF. Full variable domain (rest looked up from reference TRBV30 and TRBJ2-2): SQTIHQWPATLVQPVGSPLSLECTVEGTSNPNLYWYRQAAGRGLQLLFYSVGIGQISSEVPQNLSASRPQDRQFILSSKKLLLSDSGFYLCACRVASGYTGELFFGEGSRLTVL.

V is TRBV6-1 and J is TRBJ1-4, with D possibly TRBD1 on 5 matching bases. Germline values: CDR1 MNHNS, CDR2 SASEGT. Trimming pared 1 base from V and 3 bases from J, leaving 12 bases between. The CDR3 contains 16 residues. The CDR3 spells CASSEDGGAANEKLFF. The CDR3 nucleotides are TGTGCCAGCAGTGAAGACGGAGGGGCGGCTAATGAAAAACTGTTTTTT.

CDR3 protein: CASITLGPGWNQPQHF. CDR3 sequence (DNA): TGTGCCAGCATTACATTAGGTCCGGGTTGGAATCAGCCCCAGCATTTT. J is TRBJ1-5 and V is TRBV28; D gene uncertain. Germline lookup yields CDR1 MDHEN and CDR2 SYDVKM. V lost 7 bases to trimming and J lost 4 bases, with 20 bases between them. This CDR3 is 16 amino acids long.

The chain has TRBV21-1 and TRBJ2-1; the table's TRBD2 call for D was not verified on the DNA. TRBV21-1 is shown as a pseudogene. CDR3 length: 15 residues. CDR3 loop: CASSKLAGLYNEQFF. Here the CDR3 DNA reads TGTGCCAGCAGCAAACTAGCGGGACTTTACAATGAGCAGTTCTTC.

The V and J genes are TRBV28 and TRBJ1-2; D is perhaps TRBD1 (5 bases). CDR1 is MDHEN, CDR2 SYDVKM, per germline. The CDR3 has 13 residues. Trimming took off 10 bases at V and 4 bases at J, with 16 bases between the two ends. CDR3 amino acids: CATTYGGGYGYTF. The DNA for the CDR3 is TGTGCCACCACTTACGGGGGAGGCTATGGCTACACCTTC.

CDR3 region: CATSRAGGENTEAFF. CDR3 sequence (DNA): TGTGCCACCAGCAGGGCTGGGGGGGAGAACACTGAAGCTTTCTTT. The chain links TRBV15 to TRBJ1-1, with D possibly TRBD1 on 5 matching bases. Germline V gene data show CDR1 as LNHNV and CDR2 as YYDKDF (reference sequence). There are 15 residues in the CDR3. V lost 3 bases to trimming and J lost 1 base, with 12 bases between them.

This clone has just one count. The V gene is TRBV7-2, the J gene TRBJ1-4, with D perhaps matching TRBD1 (5 bases). The germline V gene has CDR1 SGHTA and CDR2 FQGNSA. This CDR3 is 13 amino acids long. V was clipped by 3 bases and J by 10 bases, with 12 bases between them. The CDR3 region is CASSFLQGGKLFF. CDR3 sequence (DNA): TGTGCCAGCAGCTTTCTTCAGGGAGGAAAACTGTTTTTT.